This T cell receptor beta chain was sequenced for a study of CD8+ T cells in alopecia areata. Overall study: Patients in the treated group were given tofacitinib by mouth, 5 to 10 mg twice a day. Tofacitinib therapy lasting 6 to 18 months was followed by 6 months off drug.

The sample holds many counts of this clone. Trimming cost V 6 bases and J 1 base, with 12 bases left between them. This CDR3 has 14 amino acids. From germline, CDR1 is SEHNR and CDR2 FQNEAQ (reference sequence). Lesional scalp punch biopsies and peripheral blood were collected from alopecia areata patients. Reverse transcription of extracted RNA yielded cDNA, which provided the sequencing template. TCRdb's copy holds only in-frame clones and misses some; the assay was immunoSEQ multiplex PCR. This sample has 200,000 to 250,000 clones; about 53% occur once, and the top ten carry around 0.46%. The rearrangement joins TRBV7-9 to TRBJ2-5; D may be TRBD2 (5 bases). The receptor comes from a human donor with alopecia areata. The source material was CD4+ T cells sorted from blood, sampled at week 0. In nucleotides, the CDR3 is TGTGCCAGCAGTCCGGGGTCTTTCCAAGAGACCCAGTACTTC. Encoded protein: CASSPGSFQETQYF. Based on the CDR3 plus reference TRBV7-9 and TRBJ2-5, the full variable domain is DTGVSQNPRHKITKRGQNVTFRCDPISEHNRLYWYRQTLGQGPEFLTYFQNEAQLEKSRLLSDRFSAERPKGSFSTLEIQRTEQGDSAMYLCASSPGSFQETQYFGPGTRLLVL.